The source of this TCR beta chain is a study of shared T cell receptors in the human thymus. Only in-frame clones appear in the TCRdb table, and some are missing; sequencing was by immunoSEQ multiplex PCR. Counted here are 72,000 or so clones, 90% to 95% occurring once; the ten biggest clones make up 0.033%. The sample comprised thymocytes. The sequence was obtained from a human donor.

The CDR3 is CASGPGAGDTDTQYF. CDR3 bases: TGTGCCAGCGGACCGGGGGCCGGAGACACAGATACGCAGTATTTT. The chain employs TRBV27 and TRBJ2-3; D is possibly TRBD1 or TRBD2 (6 bases each). Trimming shortened V by 8 bases and J by 2 bases, and 17 bases separated the two germline ends. Germline assignment: CDR1 MNHEY and CDR2 SMNVEV (reference sequence). The length of the CDR3 is 15 residues.